The 27 T cell receptor beta chains reported below all come from one sample, sequenced in a study of cytomegalovirus exposure and HLA in healthy donors. PCR used 60 Vbeta primers and 13 Jbeta primers. Profiled with immunoSEQ multiplex PCR; TCRdb holds only in-frame clones, not every one. This sample has around 200,000 clones; roughly four fifths occur once, and the top ten carry approximately 3.1%. The sample taken for sequencing was PBMCs. The origin of the receptors is a woman in her twenties or thirties in good health and CMV-seropositive.

The chain has TRBV27 and TRBJ1-6; D is perhaps TRBD1 (5 bases). V lost 4 bases and J 7 bases, leaving 8 bases between the germline ends. The CDR3 totals 13 residues. The V gene's germline CDR1 is MNHEY and CDR2 SMNVEV (reference sequence). Written as DNA, the CDR3 is TGTGCCAGCAGTTACCGACAGAATTCACCCCTCCACTTT. Protein: CASSYRQNSPLHF.

J is TRBJ2-1 and V is TRBV6-5; the D is unclear. The germline V gene encodes CDR1 MNHEY and CDR2 SVGAGI. Trimming cost V 2 bases and J 4 bases, with 6 bases left between them. The CDR3 loop spans 13 amino acids. CDR3 loop: CASSYNTYNEQFF. The CDR3 coding sequence is TGTGCCAGCAGTTACAACACATACAATGAGCAGTTCTTC.

The chain uses TRBV27 and TRBJ2-7; TRBD2 might be the D (5 bases). Germline values: CDR1 MNHEY, CDR2 SMNVEV (reference sequence). The germline V and J ends were trimmed by 4 bases and 4 bases, with 8 bases remaining between them. CDR3 length: 12 residues. The CDR3 nucleotides are TGTGCCAGCAGTTCACGGGGTTACGAGCAGTACTTC. It is translated as CASSSRGYEQYF.

The chain uses TRBV7-2 and TRBJ2-7, with unresolved D. CDR1 SGHTA and CDR2 FQGNSA come from the germline V gene. Trimming left V 1 base short and J 1 base short, with 5 bases between. The CDR3 extends over 13 amino acids. The CDR3 coding sequence is TGTGCCAGCAGCTTAGAACTGTCCTACGAGCAGTACTTC. It yields the protein CASSLELSYEQYF.

The genes are TRBV6-5 and TRBJ2-7; 9 bases agree with TRBD1. Looked up from germline, CDR1 is MNHEY and CDR2 is SVGAGI. CDR3 length: 12 residues. Trimming at V came to 6 bases and at J to 3 bases, leaving 0 bases not matched to a gene. For the CDR3, the DNA is TGTGCCAGCAGGGACAGGGGCTACGAGCAGTACTTC. It translates to CASRDRGYEQYF.

The rearrangement joins TRBV5-6 to TRBJ1-2, with D hard to call. The V gene lost 2 bases and the J gene lost 1 base, with 12 bases spanning the gap. CDR3 length: 15 residues. Germline loops: CDR1 SGHDT, CDR2 YYEEEE. CDR3 residues: CASSFGGGYNYGYTF. DNA of the CDR3: TGTGCCAGCAGCTTCGGCGGCGGATATAACTATGGCTACACCTTC.

With respect to this clone: Sequence at one end of the junction differs from germline and may be a read error. The rearrangement links TRBV7-7 to TRBJ2-2, with TRBD1 matching 10 bases. The length of the CDR3 is 15 residues. CDR1 SSHAT and CDR2 FNYEAQ come from the germline V gene (reference sequence). This CDR3 is CASSQGQGLTGELFF. CDR3 sequence (DNA): TGTGCTAGCAGCCAGGGACAGGGGCTCACCGGGGAGCTGTTTTTT.

This clone was detected a few times. The chain combines TRBV6-1 with TRBJ2-7, with TRBD1 as a possible D gene (5 bases). The V end lost 4 bases, the J end lost 6 bases, and 16 bases lay between the germline ends. CDR1 is MNHNS and CDR2 is SASEGT in the germline V gene. This CDR3 spans 14 amino acids. The CDR3 sequence: CASSVDPDMGEQYF. The CDR3 nucleotides are TGTGCCAGCAGTGTAGACCCGGACATGGGCGAGCAGTACTTC.

The gene calls are TRBV5-5 and TRBJ1-5; D perhaps matches TRBD1 (5 bases). This CDR3 region has 15 residues. The V gene lost 0 bases and the J gene lost 3 bases, with 10 bases spanning the gap. Per germline, CDR1 SGHKS and CDR2 YYEKEE (reference sequence). DNA of the CDR3: TGTGCCAGCAGCTTGGATGGAGGGGCCAATCAGCCCCAGCATTTT. It specifies CASSLDGGANQPQHF.

This clone was seen a single time. The rearrangement links TRBV28 to TRBJ1-1; 8 positions agree with TRBD1. Trimming cost V 6 bases and J 0 bases; bases outside gene matches: 9. The germline V gene has CDR1 MDHEN and CDR2 SYDVKM. The CDR3 sequence is 16 residues long. The CDR3: CASRGTGLPMNTEAFF. CDR3 nucleotide sequence: TGTGCCAGCAGGGGGACAGGTCTCCCCATGAACACTGAAGCTTTCTTT. The full variable domain, with the rest looked up from reference TRBV28 and TRBJ1-1, is DVKVTQSSRYLVKRTGEKVFLECVQDMDHENMFWYRQDPGLGLRLIYFSYDVKMKEKGDIPEGYSVSREKKERFSLILESASTNQTSMYLCASRGTGLPMNTEAFFGQGTRLTVV.

This clone was counted between two and nine times. The chain links TRBV5-4 to TRBJ2-3; D is possibly TRBD1 (5 bases). CDR1 is SGHNT, CDR2 YYREEE, per germline (reference sequence). The CDR3 contains 15 residues. V dropped 0 bases and J dropped 3 bases, with 11 bases sitting between them. Here the CDR3 reads CASSLAARTTDTQYF. CDR3 nucleotide sequence: TGTGCCAGCAGCTTGGCCGCCAGGACAACAGATACGCAGTATTTT.

The rearrangement joins TRBV7-2 to TRBJ1-2; 7 bases agree with TRBD1. The CDR3 spans 12 residues. The V gene's germline CDR1 is SGHTA and CDR2 FQGNSA. The ends lost 5 bases at V and 7 bases at J; junction bases unmatched: 4. CDR3 amino acids: CASSPYRGGYTF. The DNA of the CDR3 is TGTGCCAGCAGCCCCTACAGGGGTGGCTACACCTTC.

The chain is built from TRBV6-6 and TRBJ1-2; a possible D gene is TRBD1 (6 bases). The CDR3 totals 13 residues. The germline gives CDR1 MNHNY, CDR2 SVGAGI (reference sequence). The V end was cut by 5 bases, the J end by 3 bases, with 10 bases between. The CDR3, as DNA: TGTGCCAGCAGTGCTTCAGGGGACTATGGCTACACCTTC. Amino acids: CASSASGDYGYTF.

In this sample, this clone turned up once. The chain carries TRBV5-1 and TRBJ2-7; 13 bases fit TRBD2. Germline loops: CDR1 SGHRS, CDR2 YFSETQ. CDR3 length equals 17 residues. V trimming: 4 bases; J trimming: 4 bases; junction bases outside the gene matches: 11. The CDR3 nucleotides read TGCGCCAGCAGCCCGCCTTCCCCGGGACTAGCGGGGTACGAGCAGTACTTC. Protein sequence: CASSPPSPGLAGYEQYF.

The sample holds a few counts of this clone. This sequence joins TRBV28 and TRBJ2-5, with 7 bases fitting TRBD2. Trimming at V came to 6 bases and at J to 0 bases, leaving 10 bases not matched to a gene. The CDR3 is 16 residues long. Germline CDR1 is MDHEN and CDR2 is SYDVKM. The CDR3 nucleotides read TGTGCCAGCAGCCCGGCGGGGGATTCGTACCAAGAGACCCAGTACTTC. It codes for CASSPAGDSYQETQYF.

The chain joins TRBV5-4 to TRBJ1-4; D may be TRBD1 (6 bases). V shed 4 bases and J shed 3 bases, with 22 bases lying between them. This CDR3 comprises 18 residues. Germline values: CDR1 SGHNT, CDR2 YYREEE (reference sequence). The DNA of the CDR3 is TGTGCCAGCAGCCCGCCACCGGGACAAAGTGCTGCTAATGAAAAACTGTTTTTT. Protein: CASSPPPGQSAANEKLFF.

In regard to this clone: The sample contains more than one DNA sequence encoding this CDR3. The rearrangement uses TRBV6-4 and TRBJ1-5, with 7 bases matching TRBD1. Looked up from germline, CDR1 is MRHNA and CDR2 is SNTAGT. The CDR3 is 13 residues long. V shed 6 bases, J shed 8 bases, and the junction held 7 bases outside the gene matches. CDR3 in DNA: TGTGCCAGCAGCGGACAGGCCGGAGAGCCCCAGCATTTT. This codes for CASSGQAGEPQHF.

This clone appeared once. The chain employs TRBV7-9 and TRBJ2-7; 7 nucleotides agree with TRBD1. CDR3 size: 16 residues. Unmatched junction bases numbered 9, after V lost 4 bases and J lost 0 bases. Germline lookup yields CDR1 SEHNR and CDR2 FQNEAQ (reference sequence). The CDR3 DNA follows: TGTGCCAGCAGCTCGCCGACAGGGCCCAGCTCCTACGAGCAGTACTTC. This codes for CASSSPTGPSSYEQYF.

This rearrangement joins TRBV7-7 to TRBJ1-1, with 7 bases fitting TRBD1. The CDR3 runs 15 residues. The ends lost 1 base at V and 1 base at J; junction bases unmatched: 3. The V gene's germline CDR1 is SSHAT and CDR2 FNYEAQ (reference sequence). In DNA form, the CDR3 reads TGTGCCAGCAGCTTAGATACAGGGGCGAACACTGAAGCTTTCTTT. It codes for CASSLDTGANTEAFF.

This clone has just a few counts. The rearrangement uses TRBV19 and TRBJ2-4, with 8 bases aligning to TRBD1. The germline gives CDR1 LNHDA, CDR2 SQIVND (reference sequence). V gave up 7 bases and J gave up 5 bases; unmatched junction bases: 7. The CDR3 is 14 residues long. The CDR3 region has the DNA TGTGCCAGTAAGAGAACAGGGGGAGAAAACATTCAGTACTTC. Its translation is CASKRTGGENIQYF.

This sequence joins TRBV2 and TRBJ1-5; 11 bases map to TRBD1. The V and J ends lost 6 bases and 5 bases, in that order; junction bases with no gene match: 3. The V gene's germline CDR1 is SNHLY and CDR2 FYNNEI. The CDR3 consists of 14 residues. The CDR3 is CASRRTGGYQPQHF. CDR3 coding DNA: TGTGCCAGCAGACGGACAGGGGGCTATCAGCCCCAGCATTTT.

The chain recombines TRBV6-5 with TRBJ1-4; 11 bases map to TRBD1. With 5 bases clipped from V and 4 bases from J, the junction kept 0 bases outside the gene matches. The CDR3 runs to 14 residues. Germline V gives CDR1 MNHEY, CDR2 SVGAGI. The CDR3 is CASSGTGGNEKLFF. The CDR3 DNA sequence: TGTGCCAGCAGTGGGACAGGGGGTAATGAAAAACTGTTTTTT.

The V gene is TRBV6-5, the J gene TRBJ1-2; TRBD1 matches at 7 bases. Germline V gives CDR1 MNHEY, CDR2 SVGAGI. This CDR3 has 13 amino acids. V lost 5 bases, J lost 5 bases, and 5 bases stayed unmatched. The CDR3 DNA sequence: TGTGCCAGCAGTCGGGACAGTTATTATGGCTACACCTTC. Amino acids: CASSRDSYYGYTF.

The chain carries TRBV28 and TRBJ1-2, with TRBD1 matching over 8 bases. The CDR3 extends over 13 amino acids. J was trimmed by 4 bases and V by 10 bases; bases with no gene match: 8. CDR1 is MDHEN and CDR2 is SYDVKM in the germline V gene. The CDR3 coding sequence is TGTGCCAACCAGGACAGGGACCGCTATGGCTACACCTTC. As protein: CANQDRDRYGYTF.

This chain connects TRBV6-5 to TRBJ2-2; 7 positions agree with TRBD1. This CDR3 comprises 15 residues. Trimming at V came to 6 bases and at J to 3 bases, leaving 7 bases not matched to a gene. From germline, CDR1 is MNHEY and CDR2 SVGAGI. This CDR3 reads CASRPWTGDTGELFF. Written as DNA, the CDR3 is TGTGCCAGCAGACCCTGGACAGGTGACACCGGGGAGCTGTTTTTT.

The chain uses TRBV9 and TRBJ1-1; D not certain. Germline CDR1 and CDR2: SGDLS and YYNGEE. V shed 0 bases and J shed 0 bases, with 15 bases lying between them. The CDR3 covers 17 residues. The DNA for the CDR3 is TGTGCCAGCAGCGTAGCTCTCTCCCCCGGGGTGAACACTGAAGCTTTCTTT. Its translation: CASSVALSPGVNTEAFF.

V is TRBV6-5 and J is TRBJ1-5; D might be TRBD1 (5 bases). The CDR3 length is 15 residues. Trimming cost V 4 bases and J 2 bases, with 12 bases left between them. Looked up from germline, CDR1 is MNHEY and CDR2 is SVGAGI. Written as DNA, the CDR3 is TGTGCCAGCAGTTTGGGGGGGGTTGGCAATCAGCCCCAGCATTTT. Translation gives CASSLGGVGNQPQHF.